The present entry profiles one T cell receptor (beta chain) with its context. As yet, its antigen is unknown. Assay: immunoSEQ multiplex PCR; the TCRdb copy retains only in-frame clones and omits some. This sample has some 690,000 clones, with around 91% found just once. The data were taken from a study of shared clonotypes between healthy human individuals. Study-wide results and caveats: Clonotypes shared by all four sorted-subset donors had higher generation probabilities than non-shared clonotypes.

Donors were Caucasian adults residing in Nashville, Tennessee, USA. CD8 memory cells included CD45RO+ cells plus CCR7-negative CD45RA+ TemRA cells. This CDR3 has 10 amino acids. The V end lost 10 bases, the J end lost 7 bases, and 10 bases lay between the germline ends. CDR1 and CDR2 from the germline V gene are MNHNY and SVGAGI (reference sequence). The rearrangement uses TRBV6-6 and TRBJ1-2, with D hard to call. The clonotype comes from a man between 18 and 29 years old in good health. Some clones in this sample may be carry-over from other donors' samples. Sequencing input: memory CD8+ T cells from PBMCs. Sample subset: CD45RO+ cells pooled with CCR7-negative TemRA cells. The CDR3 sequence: CATKGAGYTF. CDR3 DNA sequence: TGTGCCACCAAGGGTGCTGGCTACACCTTC.